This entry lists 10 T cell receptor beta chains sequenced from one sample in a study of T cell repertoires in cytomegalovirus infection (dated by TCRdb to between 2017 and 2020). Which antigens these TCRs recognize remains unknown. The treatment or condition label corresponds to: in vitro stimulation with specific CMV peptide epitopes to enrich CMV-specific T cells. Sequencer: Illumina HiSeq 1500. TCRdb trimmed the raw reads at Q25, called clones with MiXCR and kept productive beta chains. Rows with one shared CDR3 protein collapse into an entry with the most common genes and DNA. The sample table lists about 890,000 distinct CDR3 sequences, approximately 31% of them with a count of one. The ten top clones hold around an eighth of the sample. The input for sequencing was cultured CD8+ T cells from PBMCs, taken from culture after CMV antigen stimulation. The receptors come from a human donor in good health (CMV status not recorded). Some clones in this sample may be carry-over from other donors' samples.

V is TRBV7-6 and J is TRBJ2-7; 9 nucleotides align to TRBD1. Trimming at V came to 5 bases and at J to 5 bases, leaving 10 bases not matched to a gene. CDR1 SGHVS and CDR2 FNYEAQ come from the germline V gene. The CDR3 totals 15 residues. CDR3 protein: CASSTTGGRVHEQYF. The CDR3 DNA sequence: TGTGCCAGCAGCACAACAGGGGGCAGGGTCCACGAGCAGTACTTC.

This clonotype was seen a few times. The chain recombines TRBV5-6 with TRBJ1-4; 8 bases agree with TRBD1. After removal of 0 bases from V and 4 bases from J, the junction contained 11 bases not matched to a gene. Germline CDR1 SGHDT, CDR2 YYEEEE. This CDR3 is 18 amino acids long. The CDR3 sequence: CASSLAGGRGRINEKLFF. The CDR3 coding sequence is TGTGCCAGCAGCTTGGCCGGTGGCAGGGGGCGGATTAATGAAAAACTGTTTTTT.

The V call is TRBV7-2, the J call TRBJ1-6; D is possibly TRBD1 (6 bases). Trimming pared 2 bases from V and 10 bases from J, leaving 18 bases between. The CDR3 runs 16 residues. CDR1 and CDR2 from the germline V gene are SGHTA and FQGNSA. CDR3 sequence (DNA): TGTGCCAGCAGCTTACATGAGGGGGATCTTGGATCACCCCTCCACTTT. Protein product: CASSLHEGDLGSPLHF.

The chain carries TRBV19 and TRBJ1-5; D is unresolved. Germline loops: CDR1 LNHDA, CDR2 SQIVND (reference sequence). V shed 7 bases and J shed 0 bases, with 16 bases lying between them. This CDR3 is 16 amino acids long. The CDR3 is CASTPLDVNSNQPQHF. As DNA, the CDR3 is TGTGCCAGTACCCCATTGGACGTAAATAGCAATCAGCCCCAGCATTTT.

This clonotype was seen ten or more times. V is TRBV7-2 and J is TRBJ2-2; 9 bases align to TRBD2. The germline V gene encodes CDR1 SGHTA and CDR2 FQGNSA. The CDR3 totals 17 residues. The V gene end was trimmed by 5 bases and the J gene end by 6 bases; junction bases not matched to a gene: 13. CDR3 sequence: CASSPPVAGGGSGELFF. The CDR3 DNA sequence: TGTGCCAGCAGCCCTCCGGTCGCGGGGGGGGGGTCCGGGGAGCTGTTTTTT.

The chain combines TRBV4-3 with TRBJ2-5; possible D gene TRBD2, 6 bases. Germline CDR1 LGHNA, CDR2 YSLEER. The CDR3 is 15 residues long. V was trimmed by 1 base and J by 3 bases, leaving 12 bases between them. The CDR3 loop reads CASSQVSASEETQYF. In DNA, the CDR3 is TGCGCCAGCAGCCAAGTATCCGCTAGCGAAGAGACCCAGTACTTC.

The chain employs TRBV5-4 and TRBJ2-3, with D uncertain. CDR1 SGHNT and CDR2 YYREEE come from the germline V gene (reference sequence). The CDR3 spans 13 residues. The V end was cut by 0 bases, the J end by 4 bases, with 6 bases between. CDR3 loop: CASSLVDPDTQYF. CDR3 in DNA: TGTGCCAGCAGCTTGGTTGACCCAGATACGCAGTATTTT.

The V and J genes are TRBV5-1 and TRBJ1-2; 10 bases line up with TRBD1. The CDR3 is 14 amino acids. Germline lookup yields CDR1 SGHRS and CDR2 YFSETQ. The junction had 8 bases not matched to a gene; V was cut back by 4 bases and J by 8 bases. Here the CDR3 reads CASSVGTGARGYTF. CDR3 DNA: TGCGCCAGCAGCGTGGGGACAGGGGCTCGGGGCTACACCTTC.

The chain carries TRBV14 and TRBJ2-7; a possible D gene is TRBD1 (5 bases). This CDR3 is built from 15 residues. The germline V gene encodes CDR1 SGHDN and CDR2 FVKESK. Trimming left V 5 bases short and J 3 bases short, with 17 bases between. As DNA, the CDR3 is TGTGCCAGCAGCTCCAGCAGACAGCCACGCTACGAGCAGTACTTC. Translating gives CASSSSRQPRYEQYF.

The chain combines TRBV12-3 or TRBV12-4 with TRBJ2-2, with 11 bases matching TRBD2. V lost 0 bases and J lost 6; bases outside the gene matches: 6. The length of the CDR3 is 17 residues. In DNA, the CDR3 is TGTGCCAGCAGTTTAGCGCCGGGACTAGCGGCTCCCGGGGAGCTGTTTTTT. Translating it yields CASSLAPGLAAPGELFF.